This T cell receptor beta chain was obtained from a study of metastatic and nonmetastatic thyroid tumors. Study summary: The authors compared repertoires across blood and tumor or nodule tissue from malignant and benign thyroid patients. Study-wide results and limits: TCR beta diversity was reportedly significantly higher in malignant thyroid tumors than benign nodules, in blood and tumor.

The CDR3 is made up of 15 amino acids. Per the germline V gene, CDR1 is SEHNR and CDR2 is FQNEAQ (reference sequence). The V segment lost 2 bases and the J segment 4 bases; nucleotides outside the gene matches: 7. In the original analysis: For papillary thyroid cancer, a distant-metastasis classifier was constructed from CDR3 differences observed across clinicopathological groups. Using MiXCR, TCRdb reanalyzed the PCR reads. The V and J calls follow TCRdb's processing rather than the paper's. The sample gives approximately 38,000 clones, 17% of which show up once; 9.9% is in the top ten. No patient received treatment before thyroid surgery. A note on this clone: Its matching antigen is unknown.

Material for sequencing was tumor tissue. The source of this sequence is a female donor with papillary thyroid cancer or a benign thyroid nodule (not recorded which). Some clones in this sample may be carry-over from other donors' samples. The chain is built from TRBV7-9 and TRBJ2-7, with TRBD1 identical over 8 bases. The DNA of the CDR3 is TGTGCCAGCAGCTTACTAGACAGGGGTGATTACGAGCAGTACTTC. It yields the protein CASSLLDRGDYEQYF.